The sequence of this T cell receptor beta chain was determined in a study of blood T cell repertoires in COVID-19. In the study overall: Both acute and convalescent COVID-19 samples were obtained from the United States, Italy and Spain. Sources were T cells, B-cell-depleted T cells, or PBMCs; the material itself was cDNA or gDNA.

The germline gives CDR1 KGHSH, CDR2 LQKENI. V lost 3 bases and J 0 bases, leaving 21 bases between the germline ends. There are 19 residues in the CDR3. Original data processing: From reference gene primer amplification, estimates of nucleated cell counts were derived. TCRdb's copy holds only in-frame clones and misses some; the assay was immunoSEQ multiplex PCR. Clone size and V and J calls were adopted from that table, with D and trimming inferred from the DNA. The sample lists over 90,000 clones; about 80% were seen once. The chain has TRBV18 and TRBJ1-3; D uncertain. The receptor's source is a human donor in a cohort sampled during active or convalescent COVID-19. The sample comprised peripheral blood. The DNA of the CDR3 is TGTGCCAGCTCACCTGCGAGCCAGGCAGTTCAACACTCTGGAAACACCATATATTTT. Translating gives CASSPASQAVQHSGNTIYF.